The sequence of this TCR beta chain was determined in a study of cytomegalovirus exposure and HLA in healthy donors (dated by TCRdb to the late 2010s). For the study in its entirety: An earlier analysis of several hundred of the donors reported about 260 Gb of sequence data and roughly 120 million unique TCR beta sequences obtained from around 170 million T cells. Roughly 300 gigabases of sequencing data and approximately 92 million unique TCR sequences made up an early release that covered roughly 670 HLA-typed donors. Of the approximately 400 genotyped donors, around 81% fell in the genetic ancestry cluster associated with self-reported Caucasian donors. The study aimed to test whether cataloging public T cell receptors could reveal signatures of past pathogen exposure. The T cell repertoires of some 700 subjects were profiled by immunosequencing and related to cytomegalovirus serostatus. A separate validation cohort of 100 to 150 different subjects was used in addition to the 666-subject first cohort. To predict cytomegalovirus infection status, the study brought together high-throughput TCR immunosequencing, statistical association of individual TCRs with disease status, and machine learning. A later analysis re-examined previously published TCR beta repertoires from around 670 donors and added high-resolution HLA genotyping to investigate patterns of TCR occurrence. Rather than using new phenotypic data, the later analysis identified candidate immune exposures from TCR beta sequences and from how often those sequences occurred across donors. To decide whether each TCR beta V gene segment behaved as functional or pseudogenic, an earlier analysis of some 600 of the donors relied on high-throughput TCR beta sequencing. Donor age, sex, ethnicity and CMV serostatus were collected together with the repertoire data. A later genetic analysis took genome-wide SNP genotypes for about 60% of the roughly 670 donors and used that subset as a discovery cohort. All discovery cohort repertoires had been generated using a single sequencing platform. Both class I and class II loci were covered by HLA typing, at four-digit resolution. Typing coverage differed by locus: A, B, C, DRB1 and DQB1 were typed in roughly 629-630 donors, DQA1 in 500 to 550, DPA1 in some 570, and DPB1 in just under 490. A few DR-DQ haplotypes were treated as single units for association and clustering because of strong linkage in the cohort. Across 398 genotyped donors of the cohort, an average of about 240,000 unique TCR beta nucleotide sequences per donor were sequenced, and 15% to 20% of those sequences were non-productive. The full study reports these points: In a later analysis, HLA-associated TCR beta chains showed more clonal expansion and lower generation probabilities than non-associated chains that were equally common. Specific HLA alleles were associated with 15,000 to 20,000 TCR beta sequences at a false discovery rate of 0.05 in a later analysis. Linkage disequilibrium might explain the correlated functional status among segregating V segments, but an unknown experimental factor could not be ruled out. In vitro tests confirmed that a few of the cytomegalovirus-associated TCR beta chains recognize cytomegalovirus antigens. An earlier analysis of roughly 570 of the donors showed that most TCR beta V segments appeared in productive rearrangements either about 90% or about 30% of the time, which broadly matched IMGT annotations. A cluster of highly shared sequence variants was judged likely to represent a technical artifact of the sequencing pipeline. A later genetic analysis associated a missense DCLRE1C variant with V-gene and J-gene trimming of TCR beta chains, and an independent cohort replicated the association. When HLA alleles, especially DR and DQ, strongly co-occurred, TCR associations were difficult to assign to individual alleles. Most TCR sequences were observed very rarely across donors, whereas some public TCRs were present in many individuals. Because the 87-base-pair reads could not distinguish some IMGT-functional V segments, including TRBV6-2 and TRBV6-3, those segments were excluded. In a later analysis, the rate of TCR association differed among HLA loci, with DRB1 alleles having the most associated TCRs and HLA-C alleles having the fewest. The cohort was sequenced for TCR beta chains only, and without alpha or paired-chain data the features that could be detected were limited. HLA typing was unavailable for some donors at each locus, so association tests used only the typed subset. Presence/absence analyses assumed roughly uniform sequencing depth across donors, an assumption that may not hold. In a later analysis, most CMV-associated TCR beta chains were found to appear HLA-restricted, with HLA associations seemingly driven largely by CMV exposure. The study gave a list of around 170 TCR beta chains associated with cytomegalovirus. Cytomegalovirus status was reported to be diagnosed by the classifier with high specificity and sensitivity in both the original and validation cohorts. The authors suggested that the approach could potentially be generalized to other disease states and immunological phenotypes. The earlier analysis of 587 of the donors excluded some 15 rarely observed V segments, including chromosome 9 orphons, because counts were too low. A later genetic analysis reported fewer N-insertions in productive TCRs among donors in an Asian-associated ancestry cluster than the roughly 720-donor mean. A further reported finding was that TCR beta sequences accurately predicted the HLA-A and HLA-B alleles for most subjects in the first cohort. Immune exposure information for the cohort was limited to CMV serostatus. According to a later analysis, parvovirus B19, influenza, CMV and Epstein-Barr virus appeared linked to several top co-occurrence clusters.

The library was built by means of the immunoSEQ multiplex PCR assay. For the multiplex PCR, a mixture combining 60 forward primers for TCR Vbeta segments and 13 reverse primers for TCR Jbeta segments was used. The CDR3 region of rearranged TCR beta genes was amplified from genomic DNA by a multiplex PCR assay. The Illumina HiSeq System was used to sequence the amplified TCR beta libraries as 87-base-pair reads. The paper's processing steps were these. Across the 670 or so repertoires, a later analysis counted tens of millions of unique TCR beta chains, about 10 million of which were shared by at least two donors. Raw reads were error-corrected and collapsed into unique sequences with a nearest-neighbor algorithm that merged closely related sequences to remove PCR and sequencing errors. Alignment of CDR3 sequences to IMGT reference sequences was used to assign V, D and J gene segments. For a sequence to be retained, at least a six-nucleotide match to both a V gene segment and a J gene segment was required. A rearrangement was called productive if the CDR3 had no stop codons and remained in frame with V and J, and every other rearrangement was called non-productive. Following IMGT convention, CDR3 was defined as the stretch from the second conserved V-encoded cysteine to the conserved J-encoded phenylalanine. The earlier analysis of 587 of the donors excluded sequences that lacked an unambiguous match to a single V gene segment. An earlier analysis of a few hundred of the donors called V segments functional above 56.7% productive rearrangements and segregating when the between-donor standard deviation exceeded 5%. A statistical classification framework was built to diagnose cytomegalovirus status from the catalog of TCR beta chain sequences. In a later analysis, V and J genes were assigned by comparing TCR nucleotide sequences against IMGT/GENE-DB human TR gene sequences. Using the TCRdist pipeline, a later analysis assigned CDR3 sequences along with most-parsimonious VDJ recombination scenarios. In a later analysis, every TCR beta chain was defined by the combination of its CDR3 amino acid sequence and its V-gene family, and reads without a unique V-gene family were dropped. A later analysis removed 450 to 600 highly shared, low-generation-probability nucleotide sequences to deal with suspected cross-contamination and a sequencing artifact. A later analysis calculated a clonal expansion index for each public chain from normalized within-repertoire ranks of inferred template counts. In a later analysis, generation probabilities were computed using a VDJ recombination model fitted to out-of-frame rearrangements, and the results were checked against IGoR. Hypergeometric tests were used in a later analysis to score TCR-TCR, TCR-HLA and TCR-CMV co-occurrence, with a repertoire-size bias correction applied to the TCR pairs. False discovery rates were estimated in a later analysis by permuting HLA or CMV assignments 20 times. In a later analysis, co-occurring TCRs were grouped with DBSCAN, and TCRdist sequence similarity was added when clustering was performed within HLA-allele-positive subsets. Co-occurrence clustering excluded repertoires with fewer than 30,000 or more than 120,000 public chains, plus five with anomalous nucleotide sharing. TCRdb provides this immuneACCESS table in a form limited to in-frame rearrangements. Some clones are lacking; in checked studies, under half of them reflect an unresolved V gene, and why the rest are absent is not known. That table supplies the V and J calls and clone size; D and trimming were determined from the DNA. The sample records some 180,000 clones, 65% to 90% of which are singletons. The ten largest make up 0.95% to 1.5% of the sample.

As for this clone: Its antigen specificity is not known. No quality values exist for individual bases; no much larger clone is one base distant. The same CDR3 also results from other DNA sequences found in this sample.

The cohort was made up of 666 healthy bone marrow donors. At the time of sampling, every cohort member was nominally healthy, though immune exposures that went unrecorded were likely present. The donor was CMV seropositive and was included in the group of 300 or so seropositive cohort members. Each donor provided a peripheral blood sample, and peripheral blood mononuclear cells were used for TCR beta sequencing. Genomic DNA was extracted from the blood cell samples with the Qiagen DNeasy Blood Extraction Kit. The CDR3 runs 13 residues from the cysteine to the phenylalanine. Here the CDR3 DNA is all that survives: 39 bases in frame from base 1. Cut back by 3 bases and 1 base, the V and J ends lie 6 bases apart. CDR1 and CDR2 are drawn from the germline V gene: SGHVS, FNYEAQ.

The sequenced sample consisted of PBMCs. Rearrangement joined TRBV7-6 to TRBJ1-1, with a weak D call of TRBD1 (6 bases match). The TCR was taken from a girl aged 2 to 9 in good health and CMV-seropositive. Here the CDR3 is given as CASSLGQNTEAFF. The nucleotide sequence is given as TGTGCCAGCAGCTTGGGACAGAACACTGAAGCTTTCTTT.